The clone carrying this TCR beta chain has only a few counts. The data belong to a study of T-cell memory formation after mild COVID-19. With 1 base removed from V and 2 bases from J, the gap between germline ends came to 21 bases. From germline, CDR1 is SGHRS and CDR2 YFSETQ. There are 18 residues in the CDR3. TCRdb recomputed calls from the 5' RACE reads with MiXCR, one row per CDR3 protein. The sample holds 450,000 to 650,000 distinct CDR3 sequences, approximately 18% seen once. The source is an adult woman who had mild COVID-19 (a few samples of this study predate the infection). Cell type and time point are not known. The chain employs TRBV5-1 and TRBJ2-5; D may correspond to TRBD1 or TRBD2 (5 bases each). The sequenced sample consisted of PBMCs or a T cell subset sorted from them (not recorded which). CDR3 in DNA: TGCGCCAGCAGCTTGAATGGGGCTAGCTTTCCTCGGCAAGAGACCCAGTACTTC. Protein product: CASSLNGASFPRQETQYF.